The sequence of this T cell receptor beta chain was determined in a study of post-analysis software for immune sequencing data. The overall study: Relapsing-remitting, secondary progressive and progressive-relapsing multiple sclerosis courses were included.

The TCR beta cDNA libraries contained unique molecular identifiers. T cells numbering about 1 to 11 million yielded some 520,000 cDNA molecules. TCRdb re-analysed the PCR reads in MiXCR, keeping a single row per CDR3 protein. This table has 740,000 or so distinct CDR3 sequences, approximately 53% appearing once. Study-level findings and limits: Four to six TRBV segments (TRBV5-6, TRBV5-1 and TRBV20-1 among them) occurred more frequently in patients than in controls.

CDR1 and CDR2 (germline): DFQATT, SNEGSKA (reference sequence). The CDR3 consists of 15 residues. The J segment lost 7 bases and the V segment lost 5 bases, leaving 7 bases of the junction unmatched. Worth noting for this clonotype: The antigen remains unidentified.

The specimen was blood. This receptor was identified in a girl between 10 and 17 years old with multiple sclerosis. The chain combines TRBV20-1 with TRBJ2-1, with 14 nucleotides matching TRBD2. CDR3 coding DNA: TGCAGTGCTGTAGGGACTAGCGGGAGTGAGAATGAGCAGTTCTTC. It encodes CSAVGTSGSENEQFF.